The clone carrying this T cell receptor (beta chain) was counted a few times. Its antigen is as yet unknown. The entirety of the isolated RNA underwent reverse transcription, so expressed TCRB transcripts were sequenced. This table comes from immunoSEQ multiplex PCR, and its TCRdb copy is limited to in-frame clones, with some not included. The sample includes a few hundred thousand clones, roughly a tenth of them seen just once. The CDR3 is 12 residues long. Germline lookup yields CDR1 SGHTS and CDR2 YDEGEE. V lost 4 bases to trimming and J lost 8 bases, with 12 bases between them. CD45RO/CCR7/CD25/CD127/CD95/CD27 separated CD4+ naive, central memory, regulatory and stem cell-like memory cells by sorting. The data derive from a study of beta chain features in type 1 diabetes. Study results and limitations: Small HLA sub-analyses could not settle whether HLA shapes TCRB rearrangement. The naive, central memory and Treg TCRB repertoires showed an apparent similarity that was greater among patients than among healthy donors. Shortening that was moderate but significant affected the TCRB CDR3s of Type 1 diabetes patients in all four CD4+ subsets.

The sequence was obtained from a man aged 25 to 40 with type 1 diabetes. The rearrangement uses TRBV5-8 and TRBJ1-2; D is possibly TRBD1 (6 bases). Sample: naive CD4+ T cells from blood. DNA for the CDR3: TGTGCCAGCAGCCGGGACACTGGAGGCTACACCTTC. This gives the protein CASSRDTGGYTF. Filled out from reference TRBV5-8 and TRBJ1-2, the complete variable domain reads EAGVTQSPTHLIKTRGQQATLRCSPISGHTSVYWYQQALGLGLQFLLWYDEGEERNRGNFPPRFSGRQFPNYSSELNVNALELEDSALYLCASSRDTGGYTFGSGTRLTVV.